Sequencing of this TCR beta chain was carried out in a study of long-term antiretroviral therapy in people with HIV. Survey-level immunoSEQ v3.0 assays were run. Generated by immunoSEQ multiplex PCR, the TCRdb table keeps only in-frame clones and is missing some. The sample has roughly 36,000 clones; roughly 81% are singletons. A single count supports this clone. The length of the CDR3 is 18 residues. The V gene lost 5 bases and the J gene lost 5 bases, with 25 bases spanning the gap. The germline CDR1 and CDR2 sequences are MNHEY and SMNVEV (reference sequence). The chain uses TRBV27 and TRBJ2-1; tentatively, D is TRBD1 (7 bases). This TCR came from a woman between 25 and 40 years old with HIV. The sample in question was unsorted PBMCs, obtained roughly 2.9 years before starting antiretroviral therapy. In DNA form, the CDR3 reads TGTGCCAGCAGTAGCCCCAACGGTCAGGGGGGATTCGACAATGAGCAGTTCTTC. It translates to CASSSPNGQGGFDNEQFF.